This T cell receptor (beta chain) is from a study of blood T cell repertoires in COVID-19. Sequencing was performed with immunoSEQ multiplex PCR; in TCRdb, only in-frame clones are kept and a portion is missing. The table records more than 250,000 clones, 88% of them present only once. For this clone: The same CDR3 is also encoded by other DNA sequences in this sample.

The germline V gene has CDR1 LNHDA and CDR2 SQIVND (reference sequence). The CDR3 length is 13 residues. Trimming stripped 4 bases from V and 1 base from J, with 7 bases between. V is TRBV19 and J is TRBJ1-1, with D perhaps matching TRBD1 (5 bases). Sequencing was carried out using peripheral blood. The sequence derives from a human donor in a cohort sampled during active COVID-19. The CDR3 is CASSNTGNTEAFF. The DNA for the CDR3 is TGTGCCAGTAGTAATACAGGGAACACTGAAGCTTTCTTT.